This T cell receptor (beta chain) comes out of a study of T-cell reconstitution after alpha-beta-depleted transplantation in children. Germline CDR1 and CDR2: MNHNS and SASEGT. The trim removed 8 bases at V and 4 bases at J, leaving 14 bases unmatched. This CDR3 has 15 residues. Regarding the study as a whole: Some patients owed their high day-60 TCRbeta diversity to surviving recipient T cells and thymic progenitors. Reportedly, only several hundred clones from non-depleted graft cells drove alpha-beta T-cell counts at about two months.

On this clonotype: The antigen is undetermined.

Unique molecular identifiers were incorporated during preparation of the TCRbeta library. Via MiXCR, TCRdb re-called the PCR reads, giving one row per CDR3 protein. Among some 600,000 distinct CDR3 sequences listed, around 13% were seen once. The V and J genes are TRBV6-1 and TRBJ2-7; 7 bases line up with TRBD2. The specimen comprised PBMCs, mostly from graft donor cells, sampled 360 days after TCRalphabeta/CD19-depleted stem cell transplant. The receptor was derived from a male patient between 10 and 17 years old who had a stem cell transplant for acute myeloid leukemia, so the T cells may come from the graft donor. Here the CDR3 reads CASLRLRENLYEQYF. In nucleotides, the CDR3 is TGTGCCAGCCTACGGCTGCGGGAGAACCTTTACGAGCAGTACTTC.